This is a list of T cell receptor beta chains from one sample in a study of cytomegalovirus exposure and HLA in healthy donors. Profiled with immunoSEQ multiplex PCR; TCRdb holds only in-frame clones, not every one. The sample lists about 200,000 clones; about 78% were seen once. The sequencing sample was made of PBMCs. Receptors were obtained from a male donor in good health and CMV-seronegative. Both conserved end residues are part of each CDR3. A D gene is named only where the DNA matches it firmly. The size field is filled for only some rows; it gives once, few, many or a size class.

D	V	size	J	DNA	CDR3
TRBD1	TRBV5-1	NA	TRBJ1-6	TGCGCCAGCAGCAGCTCCGGACGGGGACAGGGGAATTCACCCCTCCACTTT	CASSSSGRGQGNSPLHF
TRBD1	TRBV7-8	NA	TRBJ1-2	TGTGCCAGCAGCTTCAGACAGGGAAGCTATGGCTACACCTTC	CASSFRQGSYGYTF
NA	TRBV2	few	TRBJ2-1	TGTGCCACTACAAGGGGTCTCTACAATGAGCAGTTCTTC	CATTRGLYNEQFF
NA	TRBV5-6	once	TRBJ2-3	TGTGCCAGCAGCTTTTTCCAGGGAAGCACAGATACGCAGTATTTT	CASSFFQGSTDTQYF
NA	TRBV27	few	TRBJ2-2	TGTGCCAGCAGGGCAGGTGGGCTGAACACCGGGGAGCTGTTTTTT	CASRAGGLNTGELFF
TRBD1	TRBV6-1	few	TRBJ2-6	TGTGCCAGCAGTGGACCGGGACAGGGGAGCTCTGGGGCCAACGTCCTGACTTTC	CASSGPGQGSSGANVLTF
TRBD2	TRBV11-2	NA	TRBJ2-5	TGTGCCAGCACCCTAGCGGAAGAGACCCAGTACTTC	CASTLAEETQYF
TRBD1	TRBV19	NA	TRBJ1-4	TGTGCCAGTAGTGTAACAGGGGCTAATGAAAAACTGTTTTTT	CASSVTGANEKLFF
TRBD1	TRBV27	NA	TRBJ2-3	TGTGCCAGCGCCGGGACAGCTCGCACAGATACGCAGTATTTT	CASAGTARTDTQYF
TRBD1	TRBV10-1	NA	TRBJ1-2	TGCGCCAGCAGTGAAACAGGGGGATATGGCTACACCTTC	CASSETGGYGYTF
TRBD1	TRBV27	NA	TRBJ2-7	TGTGCCAGCAGTTTAGTCCGGGACAGGGTCTACGAGCAGTACTTC	CASSLVRDRVYEQYF
TRBD1	TRBV19	once	TRBJ2-2	TGTGCCAGTTGGGACAGGGGAATCACCGGGGAGCTGTTTTTT	CASWDRGITGELFF
TRBD1	TRBV18	NA	TRBJ1-5	TGTGCCAGCTCACCCTGGGACAGTGCTAATCAGCCCCAGCATTTT	CASSPWDSANQPQHF
TRBD1	TRBV11-2	NA	TRBJ2-7	TGTGCCAGCAGGTCCGGGACAGGGGGTCGAGAGCAGTACTTC	CASRSGTGGREQYF
TRBD2	TRBV4-1	NA	TRBJ2-1	TGCGCCAGCAAGAGCGGGAGTAGGAATGAGCAGTTCTTC	CASKSGSRNEQFF
NA	TRBV19	NA	TRBJ2-1	TGTGCCAGTAGTATAGCCTATTATGAGCAGTTCTTC	CASSIAYYEQFF
TRBD1	TRBV27	NA	TRBJ1-1	TGTGCCAGCAGTTTATCGGGCAGGGGGAAAACTGAAGCTTTCTTT	CASSLSGRGKTEAFF
TRBD1	TRBV30	NA	TRBJ2-3	TGTGCCTGGAGGACAGGGGGCGCGGATCCAGATACGCAGTATTTT	CAWRTGGADPDTQYF
TRBD2	TRBV2	NA	TRBJ2-1	TGTGCCAGCAGTGCTGATATTTTGAGCGGGAGTAACGCGCAGTTCTTC	CASSADILSGSNAQFF
TRBD1	TRBV5-1	NA	TRBJ1-6	TGCGCCAGCAGCGAAGGGGGCCTGGGTTCACCCCTCCACTTT	CASSEGGLGSPLHF
TRBD1	TRBV19	NA	TRBJ2-3	TGTGCCAGTAGTCCGGGACAGGGATTAGATACGCAGTATTTT	CASSPGQGLDTQYF
TRBD2	TRBV29-1	NA	TRBJ2-3	TGCAGCGTTGCACTAGCGGGCACAGATACGCAGTATTTT	CSVALAGTDTQYF
NA	TRBV29-1	NA	TRBJ2-5	TGCAGCGTTGGACGACACCTCCAAGAGACCCAGTACTTC	CSVGRHLQETQYF
TRBD2	TRBV7-9	NA	TRBJ2-1	TGTGCCAGCCGCTTACCCAGCGGGAGATCGGTGTTCTTC	CASRLPSGRSVFF
NA	TRBV19	NA	TRBJ2-1	TGTGCCAGTAGTATATTCGCGGGGAGCTCCTACAATGAGCAGTTCTTC	CASSIFAGSSYNEQFF
NA	TRBV7-2	NA	TRBJ1-5	TGTGCCAGCAGCTCCCAGAGGGCACAATATAGCAATCAGCCCCAGCATTTT	CASSSQRAQYSNQPQHF
NA	TRBV18	few	TRBJ2-4	TGTGCCAGCTCACCGACACAGCTAGCCAAAAACATTCAGTACTTC	CASSPTQLAKNIQYF
TRBD1	TRBV30	NA	TRBJ2-3	TGTGCCTGGAGTGTTGGACAGGGGGTGGGGGATACGCAGTATTTT	CAWSVGQGVGDTQYF
TRBD2	TRBV7-6	NA	TRBJ2-1	TGTGCCAGCAGCTTAGCCCCCAGCGGGAGCTCCTACAATGAGCAGTTCTTC	CASSLAPSGSSYNEQFF
NA	TRBV6-5	NA	TRBJ2-3	TGTGCCAGCAGTAACTCGGGAAATCGGGGAGATACGCAGTATTTT	CASSNSGNRGDTQYF
TRBD2	TRBV6-5	NA	TRBJ2-5	TGTGCCAGCACCGTGGCGGGAGGCGGGACCCAGTACTTC	CASTVAGGGTQYF
NA	TRBV6-5	NA	TRBJ2-3	TGTGCCAGCACCCCCGGGATCAGCACAGATACGCAGTATTTT	CASTPGISTDTQYF
TRBD2	TRBV19	NA	TRBJ2-1	TGTGCCAGCAAGGGACTAGCGGGTGGTTCCTACAATGAGCAGTTCTTC	CASKGLAGGSYNEQFF
TRBD1	TRBV4-1	NA	TRBJ2-5	TGCGCCAGCAGCCGCGGGACAGGGGGTGGAGAGACCCAGTACTTC	CASSRGTGGGETQYF
NA	TRBV19	NA	TRBJ2-7	TGTGCCAGTAGCCCCAGGGGCTCCTACGAGCAGTACTTC	CASSPRGSYEQYF
NA	TRBV10-1	once	TRBJ1-1	TGCGCCAGCAGTGAGTCGTGGCAGAACACTGAAGCTTTCTTT	CASSESWQNTEAFF
NA	TRBV28	NA	TRBJ2-3	TGTGCCAGCAGTGACCAGGGCACGCAGTATTTT	CASSDQGTQYF
NA	TRBV19	NA	TRBJ2-7	TGTGCCAGTAGTACGGACGGGAGCTACGAGCAGTACTTC	CASSTDGSYEQYF
TRBD1	TRBV19	few	TRBJ1-2	TGTGCCAGTAGTATATTTGGGAGGACAGGGGACTATGGCTACACCTTC	CASSIFGRTGDYGYTF
TRBD2	TRBV6-5	NA	TRBJ2-1	TGTGCCAGCAGGGGACTAGCGGGAGCCGGCGAGCAGTTCTTC	CASRGLAGAGEQFF
NA	TRBV21-1	once	TRBJ1-4	TGTGCCAGCAGCTTCGATCTAGACAGGGGGCGAGAAAAACTGTTTTTT	CASSFDLDRGREKLFF
TRBD1	TRBV10-1	NA	TRBJ2-2	TGCGCCAGCAGACCCGGGACAGGCGCGAACACCGGGGAGCTGTTTTTT	CASRPGTGANTGELFF
NA	TRBV5-1	once	TRBJ2-7	TGCGCCAGCAGCTTTCCTGGGGCCAAAAGCTCCTACGAGCAGTACTTC	CASSFPGAKSSYEQYF
TRBD2	TRBV2	NA	TRBJ2-7	TGTGCCAGCACACGGGCTAGCGGTTTAAGCTCCTACGAGCAGTACTTC	CASTRASGLSSYEQYF
TRBD1	TRBV2	NA	TRBJ1-5	TGTGCCAGCAACGTCGCAGGGGGTCAGCCCCAGCATTTT	CASNVAGGQPQHF
TRBD2	TRBV9	NA	TRBJ2-7	TGTGCCAGCAGCGTAGGGGGCGGGAGTACCTACGAGCAGTACTTC	CASSVGGGSTYEQYF
TRBD1	TRBV6-1	few	TRBJ1-5	TGTGCCAGTATCCGGGACAGAGCCTTCAATCAGCCCCAGCATTTT	CASIRDRAFNQPQHF
TRBD2	TRBV27	NA	TRBJ2-1	TGTGCCAGCAGCCCAGCGGGGGTACTCGGTGAGCAGTTCTTC	CASSPAGVLGEQFF
NA	TRBV27	NA	TRBJ1-6	TGTGCCAGCAGTGCCAACTCAGGGGCACCCCTCCACTTT	CASSANSGAPLHF
NA	TRBV6-5	few	TRBJ2-5	TGTGCCAGCAGTTACGTGGGGGCGGGTGAGACCCAGTACTTC	CASSYVGAGETQYF
NA	TRBV2	NA	TRBJ2-4	TGTGCCAGCCAAGAGACCAAAAACATTCAGTACTTC	CASQETKNIQYF
NA	TRBV9	NA	TRBJ2-3	TGTGCCAGCAGCGTACAGCCAGGGATGGTAGATACGCAGTATTTT	CASSVQPGMVDTQYF
NA	TRBV5-1	NA	TRBJ2-7	TGCGCCAGCAGCTTGGCCCTGGAGTACGAGCAGTACTTC	CASSLALEYEQYF